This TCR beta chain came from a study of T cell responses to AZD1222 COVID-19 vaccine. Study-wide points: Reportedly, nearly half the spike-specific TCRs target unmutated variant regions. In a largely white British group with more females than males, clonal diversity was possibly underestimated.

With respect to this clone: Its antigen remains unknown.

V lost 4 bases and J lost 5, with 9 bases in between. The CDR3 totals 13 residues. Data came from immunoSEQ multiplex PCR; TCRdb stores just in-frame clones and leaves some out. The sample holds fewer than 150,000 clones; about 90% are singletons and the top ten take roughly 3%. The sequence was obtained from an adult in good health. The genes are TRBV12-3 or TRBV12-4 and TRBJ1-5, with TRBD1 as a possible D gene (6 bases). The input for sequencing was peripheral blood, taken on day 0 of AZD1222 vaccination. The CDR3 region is CASSSGDYQPQHF. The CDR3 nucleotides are TGTGCCAGCAGTTCAGGGGACTATCAGCCCCAGCATTTT.